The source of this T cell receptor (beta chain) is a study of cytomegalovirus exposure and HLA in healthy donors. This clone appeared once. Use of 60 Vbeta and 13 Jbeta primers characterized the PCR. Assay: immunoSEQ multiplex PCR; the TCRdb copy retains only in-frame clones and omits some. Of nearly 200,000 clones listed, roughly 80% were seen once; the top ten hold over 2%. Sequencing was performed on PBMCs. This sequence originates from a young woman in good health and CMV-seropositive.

In nucleotides, the CDR3 is TGTGCCAGCAGACGCAGGGGGACGCAGCCCCAGCATTTT. This encodes CASRRRGTQPQHF. The V call is TRBV28, the J call TRBJ1-5, with TRBD1 matching over 7 bases. V was clipped by 6 bases and J by 7 bases; unmatched bases: 6. CDR1 MDHEN and CDR2 SYDVKM come from the germline V gene. The CDR3 runs 13 residues.